This is a list of T cell receptor beta chains from one sample in a study of blood T cell repertoires in COVID-19. Clones were sequenced by immunoSEQ multiplex PCR, and TCRdb holds only the in-frame ones, with some missing. The sample has roughly 70,000 clones, roughly 79% seen once; the top ten hold around 20%. The sample taken for sequencing was peripheral blood. Receptors were obtained from a man between 65 and 80 years old with acute or convalescent COVID-19. Each CDR3 is given with its conserved first and last residue. The order of the fields is CDR3 length, V gene, J gene, CDR3 protein.

>12|TRBV7-9|TRBJ1-1
CASSLGAAEAFF
>13|TRBV28|TRBJ2-1
CASSTGTINEQFF
>18|TRBV27|TRBJ2-6
CASSWNGGDSSGANVLTF
>15|TRBV10-3|TRBJ2-2
CAIREAGGGTGELFF
>14|TRBV9|TRBJ2-7
CASSPRRGSYEQYF
>14|TRBV24-1|TRBJ2-2
CASAGGPNTGELFF
>15|TRBV27|TRBJ1-6
CASRFTQGANSPLHF
>15|TRBV5-4|TRBJ2-1
CASSFSGTGYNEQFF
>15|TRBV10-3|TRBJ1-2
CAISEPQGGNYGYTF
>15|TRBV6-5|TRBJ2-7
CASSPATGASREQYF
>15|TRBV5-1|TRBJ2-1
CASSWGDQSYNEQFF
>15|TRBV19|TRBJ1-5
CASRVQGVSNQPQHF
>12|TRBV28|TRBJ2-7
CASSSTTWEQYF
>13|TRBV7-9|TRBJ2-7
CALGRTGINEQYF
>15|TRBV7-9|TRBJ2-7
CASSLIGQGAREQYF
>15|TRBV18|TRBJ2-5
CASSPRLQGAETQYF
>15|TRBV10-1|TRBJ2-5
CASSERSLGPETQYF
>16|TRBV5-1|TRBJ2-2
CASSLVAGGNTGELFF
>14|TRBV27|TRBJ1-1
CASRGYRVNTEAFF
>13|TRBV19|TRBJ1-2
CASSLRTGYGYTF
>14|TRBV28|TRBJ1-2
CASRLGQGADGYTF
>13|TRBV27|TRBJ2-2
CASSSGGPGELFF
>12|TRBV6-6|TRBJ2-7
CATWTDIYEQYF
>16|TRBV9|TRBJ2-5
CASSVAASGSGETQYF
>16|TRBV28|TRBJ1-2
CASSSAARDKAHGYTF
>15|TRBV28|TRBJ2-2
CASGSGGFNTEELFF
>15|TRBV11-2|TRBJ2-2
CASSLNRDGTGELFF
>16|TRBV27|TRBJ2-7
CASSLYPGTGVYEQYF
>13|TRBV6-4|TRBJ1-6
CASSSSGFSPLHF
>13|TRBV15|TRBJ1-1
CATSRDLSEEAFF
>14|TRBV9|TRBJ2-7
CASSGGLAGYEQYF
>13|TRBV25-1|TRBJ1-4
CASSGQGGIGVFF
>13|TRBV7-2|TRBJ2-3
CASSAQSADTQYF
>13|TRBV2|TRBJ2-7
CASLGGQGERQYF
>15|TRBV14|TRBJ1-6
CASSLGGQGRSPLHF